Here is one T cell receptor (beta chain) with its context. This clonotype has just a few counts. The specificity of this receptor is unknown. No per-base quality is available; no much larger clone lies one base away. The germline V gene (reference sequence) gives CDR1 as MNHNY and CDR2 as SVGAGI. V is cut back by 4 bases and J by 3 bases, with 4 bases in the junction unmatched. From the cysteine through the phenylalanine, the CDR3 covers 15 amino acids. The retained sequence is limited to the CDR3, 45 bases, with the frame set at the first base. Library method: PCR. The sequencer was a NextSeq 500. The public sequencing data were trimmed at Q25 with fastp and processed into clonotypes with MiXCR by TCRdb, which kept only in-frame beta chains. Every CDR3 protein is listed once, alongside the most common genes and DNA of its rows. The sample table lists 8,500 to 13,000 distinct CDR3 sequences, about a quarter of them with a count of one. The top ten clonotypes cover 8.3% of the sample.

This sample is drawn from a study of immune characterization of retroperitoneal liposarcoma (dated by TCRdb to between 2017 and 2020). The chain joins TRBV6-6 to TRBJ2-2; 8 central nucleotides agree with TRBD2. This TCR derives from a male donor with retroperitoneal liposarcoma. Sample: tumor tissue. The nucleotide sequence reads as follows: TGTGCCAGCAGTTCCCGGGGGGGCGACACCGGGGAGCTGTTTTTT. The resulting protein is CASSSRGGDTGELFF.